This TCR beta chain is from a study of CD8 T cells in Susac syndrome. It was with random hexamers that roughly 0.45 to 1 ug RNA was reverse transcribed. Multiplex immunoSEQ PCR targeted 54 Vbeta and 13 Jbeta TCR beta segments. MiXCR, applied by TCRdb to the immunoSEQ multiplex PCR reads, yields one record per CDR3 protein. The data hold 200,000 or so distinct CDR3 sequences, with nearly 95% observed a single time. The germline CDR1 and CDR2 sequences are MNHEY and SMNVEV (reference sequence). The CDR3 runs 15 residues. V was clipped by 2 bases and J by 7 bases, with 15 bases between them. The source is a human donor with multiple sclerosis. The chain uses TRBV27 and TRBJ2-1; D perhaps matches TRBD2 (5 bases). Input material: CD4+ T cells from PBMCs. CDR3 sequence: CASSLTRVEGNEQFF. The DNA for the CDR3 is TGTGCCAGCAGTTTAACTAGGGTGGAAGGAAATGAGCAGTTCTTC.